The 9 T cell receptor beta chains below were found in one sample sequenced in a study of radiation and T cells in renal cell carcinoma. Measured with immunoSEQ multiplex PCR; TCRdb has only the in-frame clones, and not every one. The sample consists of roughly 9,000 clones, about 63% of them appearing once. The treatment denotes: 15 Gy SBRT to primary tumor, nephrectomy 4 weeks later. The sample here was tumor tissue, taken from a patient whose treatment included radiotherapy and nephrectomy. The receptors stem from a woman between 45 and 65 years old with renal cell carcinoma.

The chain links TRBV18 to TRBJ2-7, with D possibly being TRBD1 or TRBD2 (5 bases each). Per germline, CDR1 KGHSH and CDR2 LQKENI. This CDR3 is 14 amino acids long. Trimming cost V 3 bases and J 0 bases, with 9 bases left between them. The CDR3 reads CASSPGANSYEQYF. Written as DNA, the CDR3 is TGTGCCAGCTCACCCGGGGCGAACTCCTACGAGCAGTACTTC.

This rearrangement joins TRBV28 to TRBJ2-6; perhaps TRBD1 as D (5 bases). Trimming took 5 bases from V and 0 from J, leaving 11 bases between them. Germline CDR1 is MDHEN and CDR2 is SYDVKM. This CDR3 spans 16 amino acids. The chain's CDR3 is CASSDSPSSGANVLTF. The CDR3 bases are TGTGCCAGCAGTGACAGTCCGAGCTCTGGGGCCAACGTCCTGACTTTC. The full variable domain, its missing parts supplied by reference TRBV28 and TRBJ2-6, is DVKVTQSSRYLVKRTGEKVFLECVQDMDHENMFWYRQDPGLGLRLIYFSYDVKMKEKGDIPEGYSVSREKKERFSLILESASTNQTSMYLCASSDSPSSGANVLTFGAGSRLTVL.

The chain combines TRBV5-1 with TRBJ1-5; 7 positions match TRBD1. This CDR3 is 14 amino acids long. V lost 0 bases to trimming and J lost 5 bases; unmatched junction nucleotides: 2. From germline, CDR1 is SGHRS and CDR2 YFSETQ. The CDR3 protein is CASSLGDRDQPQHF. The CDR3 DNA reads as TGCGCCAGCAGCTTGGGAGACAGGGATCAGCCCCAGCATTTT.

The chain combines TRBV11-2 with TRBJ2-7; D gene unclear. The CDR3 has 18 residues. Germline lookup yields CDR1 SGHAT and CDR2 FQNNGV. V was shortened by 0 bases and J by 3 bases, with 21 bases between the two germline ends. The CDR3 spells CASSLDDIKAAMDYEQYF. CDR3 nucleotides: TGTGCCAGCAGCTTAGACGATATAAAGGCGGCCATGGACTACGAGCAGTACTTC.

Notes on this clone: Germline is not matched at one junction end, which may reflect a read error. CDR3 sequence (DNA): TGCTCGGCTGGGCCTCGGGGCGAGCAGTACTTC. Protein sequence: CSAGPRGEQYF. The chain joins TRBV19 to TRBJ2-7, with D perhaps TRBD2 (5 bases). The CDR3 spans 11 residues. The germline V gene encodes CDR1 LNHDA and CDR2 SQIVND (reference sequence).

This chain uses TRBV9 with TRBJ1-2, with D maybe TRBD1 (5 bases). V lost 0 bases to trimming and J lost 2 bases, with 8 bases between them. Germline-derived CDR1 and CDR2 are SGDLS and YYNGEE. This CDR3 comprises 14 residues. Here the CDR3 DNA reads TGTGCCAGCAGCGTAGACGACAGCAACTATGGCTACACCTTC. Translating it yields CASSVDDSNYGYTF.

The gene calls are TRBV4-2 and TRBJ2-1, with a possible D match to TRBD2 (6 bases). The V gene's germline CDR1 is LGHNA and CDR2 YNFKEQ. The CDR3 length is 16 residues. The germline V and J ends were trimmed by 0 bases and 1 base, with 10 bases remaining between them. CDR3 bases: TGTGCCAGCAGCCAAGATTTCGCGGGATCCTACAATGAGCAGTTCTTC. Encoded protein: CASSQDFAGSYNEQFF.

The CDR3 reads CASTLVGAPQETQYF. The DNA of the CDR3 is TGTGCCAGCACCCTGGTGGGGGCCCCCCAAGAGACCCAGTACTTC. The chain has TRBV11-2 and TRBJ2-5; maybe TRBD1 (6 bases). The V end lost 7 bases, the J end lost 1 base, and 16 bases lay between the germline ends. This CDR3 region has 15 residues. CDR1 and CDR2 from the germline V gene are SGHAT and FQNNGV.

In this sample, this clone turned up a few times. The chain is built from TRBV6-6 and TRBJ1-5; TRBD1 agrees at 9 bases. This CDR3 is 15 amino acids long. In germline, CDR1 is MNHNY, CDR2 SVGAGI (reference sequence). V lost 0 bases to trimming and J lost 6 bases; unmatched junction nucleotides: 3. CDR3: CASSYSGQGGQPQHF. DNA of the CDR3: TGTGCCAGCAGTTACTCGGGACAGGGCGGTCAGCCCCAGCATTTT.